This TCR beta chain was captured by sequencing in a study of beta chain features in type 1 diabetes. Turning to this clone: Its antigen is unidentified.

CDR1 and CDR2 from the germline V gene are SGHNT and YENEEA. The CDR3 is made up of 12 amino acids. V was shortened by 5 bases and J by 3 bases, with 8 bases between the two germline ends. Study-level findings and limits: Shorter TCRB CDR3s, moderately but significantly so, were found in Type 1 diabetes patients in all four CD4+ subsets.

Reverse transcription of all isolated RNA meant that expressed TCRB transcripts were sequenced. Repertoires were generated with immunoSEQ multiplex PCR, while TCRdb's copy carries only in-frame clones and drops some. The data hold about 650,000 clones, with roughly an eighth observed a single time. This chain connects TRBV11-3 to TRBJ2-7; D is ambiguous. What was sequenced was naive CD4+ T cells from blood. The sequence was collected from a man aged 25 to 40 with type 1 diabetes. The CDR3 DNA reads as TGTGCCAGCAGCCCATGGGGCTACGAGCAGTACTTC. It encodes CASSPWGYEQYF.